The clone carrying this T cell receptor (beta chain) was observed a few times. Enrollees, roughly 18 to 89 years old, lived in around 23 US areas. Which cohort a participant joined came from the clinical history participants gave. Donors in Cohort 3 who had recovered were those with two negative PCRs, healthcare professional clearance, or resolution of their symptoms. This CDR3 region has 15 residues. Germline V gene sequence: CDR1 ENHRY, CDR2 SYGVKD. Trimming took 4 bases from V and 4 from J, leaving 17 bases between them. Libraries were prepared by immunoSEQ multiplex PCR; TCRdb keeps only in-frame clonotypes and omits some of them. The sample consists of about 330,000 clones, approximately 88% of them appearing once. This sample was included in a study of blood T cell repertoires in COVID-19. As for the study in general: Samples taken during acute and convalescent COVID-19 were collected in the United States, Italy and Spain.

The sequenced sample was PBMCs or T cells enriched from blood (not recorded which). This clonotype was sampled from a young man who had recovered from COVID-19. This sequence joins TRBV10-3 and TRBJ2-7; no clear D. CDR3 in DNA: TGTGCCATCAGTGGTCCCGCGACACGCGCTTACGAGCAGTACTTC. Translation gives CAISGPATRAYEQYF.